Described below is a single T cell receptor beta chain sequence and its context. Antigen unknown. It was focal radiation plus CTLA-4 blockade with ipilimumab that patients with chemo-refractory metastatic non-small-cell lung cancer received. Trimming removed 0 bases from V and 2 bases from J, with 16 bases in between. Germline assignment: CDR1 SGHNT and CDR2 YENEEA. The CDR3 extends over 18 amino acids. Clones were sequenced by immunoSEQ multiplex PCR, and TCRdb holds only the in-frame ones, with some missing. The sample holds 70,000 to 90,000 clones, around 87% seen once. The data were obtained in a study of radiotherapy plus CTLA-4 blockade in lung cancer. In the study overall: Disease control was seen in 30% to 35% of patients, objective responses in around 20%. The study, taken as a whole, reports: Among blood TCR repertoires after radiotherapy plus ipilimumab, tumor-derived clones expanded. Interferon-beta and early blood T cell clone dynamics reportedly predicted response best.

The chain uses TRBV11-3 and TRBJ2-2, with D tentatively TRBD2 (5 bases). This TCR was sampled from a human donor with non-small cell lung cancer who had stable disease on radiotherapy plus ipilimumab. The material sequenced was peripheral blood, taken from a patient treated with radiotherapy plus ipilimumab. CDR3 DNA sequence: TGTGCCAGCAGCTTAGATTCTGACTACGCGACCAACACCGGGGAGCTGTTTTTT. It is translated as CASSLDSDYATNTGELFF.